This TCR beta chain was documented in a study of blood T cell repertoires in COVID-19 (dated by TCRdb to about 2020). The study in broad terms: Samples covering the acute and convalescent phases of COVID-19 were provided by collaborators in the United States, Italy and Spain. The prospective study material was composed of cDNA or gDNA derived from T cells, B-cell-depleted T cells, or PBMCs. Deeply sampled blood TCRbeta repertoires from subjects exposed to, actively infected with, or recovered from COVID-19 were included in the dataset. The repertoires were released in a freely available public database intended as a resource for research on the immune response to SARS-CoV-2. Samples came from the ongoing ImmuneRACE study (first 160 participants) plus 1,254 subjects from 6 global collaborators. Nearly every sample came with metadata listing a de-identified subject ID, COVID-19 status, age in years and sex. Where HLA class I and class II types were available, the types were taken from metadata supplied by the sample provider, not from assay-based typing.

Each collaborating institution followed its own protocols to collect whole blood in K2EDTA tubes. Collaborator samples were shipped for TCRbeta analysis as frozen whole blood, isolated PBMCs, or DNA extracted from either sample type. Concerning this clone: Its recognized antigen is unknown. Base qualities were left out, and no much larger clone turns up one base away.

TCRbeta CDR3 regions were amplified from genomic DNA by means of the immunoSEQ Assay, a bias-controlled multiplex PCR. Turning to the authors' computational methods: The number of nucleated cells in each sample was estimated by amplification of reference gene primers within the assay. Sequence reads were collapsed and filtered to measure the absolute abundance of every unique TCRbeta CDR3 rearrangement. Productive Simpson clonality was computed per sample as the square root of Simpson's diversity index over productive rearrangements. Drawn from immuneACCESS, this table holds only the in-frame rearrangements with V and J called that TCRdb kept. Clones are partly lost; checked studies trace under half to an unresolved V gene and leave the rest unexplained. From that table come the V and J calls and clone size; the DNA was used to work out D and trimming. Here the sample has roughly 180,000 clones; 75% to 90% occur a single time. The ten largest clones add up to 6.5% to 9% of the sample.

Trimming removed 5 bases from V and 9 bases from J; the gene matches leave 14 bases unexplained. The CDR3 runs 17 amino acids, cysteine and phenylalanine included. Only CDR3 DNA remains: 51 bases, in frame from the first base. Per the germline V gene, SGHAT is the CDR1 and FQNNGV is the CDR2. The paper's findings and limits, for the study overall: Clinical and demographic metadata were provided uncurated, with the amount varying by source and participant.

The sequencing sample was made of peripheral blood. The TCR comes from an older woman with acute or convalescent COVID-19. Recombination joined TRBV11-2 with TRBJ1-6; the central 9 bases match TRBD1. The CDR3 here reads CASSPGAGTGFSSPLHF. The nucleotide sequence is given as TGTGCCAGCAGCCCCGGGGCGGGGACAGGGTTTAGTTCACCCCTCCACTTT.